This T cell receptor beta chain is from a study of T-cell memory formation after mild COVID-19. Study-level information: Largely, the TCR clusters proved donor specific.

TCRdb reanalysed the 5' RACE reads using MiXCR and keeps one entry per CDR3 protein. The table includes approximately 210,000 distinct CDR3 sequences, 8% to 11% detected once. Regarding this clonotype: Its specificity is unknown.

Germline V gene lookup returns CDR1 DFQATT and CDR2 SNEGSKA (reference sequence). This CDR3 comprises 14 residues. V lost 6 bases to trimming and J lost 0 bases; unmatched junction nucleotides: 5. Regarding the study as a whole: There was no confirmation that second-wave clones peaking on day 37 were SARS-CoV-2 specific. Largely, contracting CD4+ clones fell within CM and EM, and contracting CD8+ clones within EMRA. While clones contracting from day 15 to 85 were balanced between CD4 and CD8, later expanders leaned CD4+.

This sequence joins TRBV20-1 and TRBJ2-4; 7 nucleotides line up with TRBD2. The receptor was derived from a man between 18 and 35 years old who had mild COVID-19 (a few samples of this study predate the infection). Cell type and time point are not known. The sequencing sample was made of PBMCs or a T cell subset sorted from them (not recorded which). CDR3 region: CSAGEGLAKNIQYF. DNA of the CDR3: TGCAGTGCCGGGGAGGGATTAGCCAAAAACATTCAGTACTTC.